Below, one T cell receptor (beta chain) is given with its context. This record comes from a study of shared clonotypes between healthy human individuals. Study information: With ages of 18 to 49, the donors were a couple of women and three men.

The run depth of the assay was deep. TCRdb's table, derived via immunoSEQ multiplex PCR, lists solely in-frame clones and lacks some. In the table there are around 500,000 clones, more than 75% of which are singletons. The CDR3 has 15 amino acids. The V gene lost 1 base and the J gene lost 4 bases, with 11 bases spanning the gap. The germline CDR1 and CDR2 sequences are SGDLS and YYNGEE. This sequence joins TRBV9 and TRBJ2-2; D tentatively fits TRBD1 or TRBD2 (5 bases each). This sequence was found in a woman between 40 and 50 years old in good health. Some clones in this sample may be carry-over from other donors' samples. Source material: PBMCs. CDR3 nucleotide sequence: TGTGCCAGCAGCGTAAGGGACCGAGCCACCGGGGAGCTGTTTTTT. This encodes CASSVRDRATGELFF.